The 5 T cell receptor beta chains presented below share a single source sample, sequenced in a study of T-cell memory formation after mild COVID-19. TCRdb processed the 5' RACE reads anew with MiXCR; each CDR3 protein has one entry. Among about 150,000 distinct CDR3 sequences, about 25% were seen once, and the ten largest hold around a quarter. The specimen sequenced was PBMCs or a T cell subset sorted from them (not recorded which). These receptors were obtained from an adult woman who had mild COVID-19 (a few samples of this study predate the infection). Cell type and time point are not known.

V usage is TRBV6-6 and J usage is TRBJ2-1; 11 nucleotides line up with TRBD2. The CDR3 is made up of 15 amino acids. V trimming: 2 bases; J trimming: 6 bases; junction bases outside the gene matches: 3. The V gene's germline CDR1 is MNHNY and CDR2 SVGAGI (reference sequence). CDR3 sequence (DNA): TGTGCCAGCAGTTACGGGACTAGCGGCCCCAATGAGCAGTTCTTC. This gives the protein CASSYGTSGPNEQFF.

CDR3 residues: CASSYSGLNTGELFF. The DNA for the CDR3 is TGTGCCAGCAGTTACTCAGGGCTTAACACCGGGGAGCTGTTTTTT. The J gene is TRBJ2-2, the V gene TRBV6-5; D is undetermined. V lost 0 bases to trimming and J lost 2 bases, with 7 bases between them. This CDR3 contains 15 residues. Germline-derived CDR1 and CDR2 are MNHEY and SVGAGI.

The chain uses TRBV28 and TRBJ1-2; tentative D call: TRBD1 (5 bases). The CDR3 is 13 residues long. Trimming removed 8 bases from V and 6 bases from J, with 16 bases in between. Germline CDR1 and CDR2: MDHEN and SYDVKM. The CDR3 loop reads CASSKGMNDGYTF. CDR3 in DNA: TGTGCCAGCTCTAAGGGGATGAATGATGGCTACACCTTC.

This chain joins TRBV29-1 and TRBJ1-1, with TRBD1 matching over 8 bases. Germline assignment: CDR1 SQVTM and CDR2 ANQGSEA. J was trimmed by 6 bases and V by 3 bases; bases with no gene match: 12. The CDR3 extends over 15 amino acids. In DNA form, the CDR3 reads TGCAGCGTTGACCCTCTCAAACAGGGGGGGGCTGAAGCTTTCTTT. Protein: CSVDPLKQGGAEAFF. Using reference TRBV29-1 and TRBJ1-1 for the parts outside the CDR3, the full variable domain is SAVISQKPSRDICQRGTSLTIQCQVDSQVTMMFWYRQQPGQSLTLIATANQGSEATYESGFVIDKFPISRPNLTFSTLTVSNMSPEDSSIYLCSVDPLKQGGAEAFFGQGTRLTVV.

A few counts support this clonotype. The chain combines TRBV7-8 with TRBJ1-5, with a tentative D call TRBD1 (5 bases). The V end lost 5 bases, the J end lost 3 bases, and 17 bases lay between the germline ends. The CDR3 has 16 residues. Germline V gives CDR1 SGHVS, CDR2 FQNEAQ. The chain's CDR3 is CASSPWGDGINQPQHF. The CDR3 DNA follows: TGTGCCAGCAGCCCATGGGGGGACGGTATCAATCAGCCCCAGCATTTT.